One TCR beta chain is described in this entry. The antigen is unknown. The study sequenced cultured CD4+ T cell DNA using the Oncomine TCR Beta short-read assay. MiXCR was run by TCRdb on the PCR reads, yielding one entry per CDR3 protein. The sample lists 15,000 to 20,000 distinct CDR3 sequences, around 80% occurring once. Stated treatment: roughly 10-day PBMC culture with coronavirus spike peptide pools or control peptides (ViraFEST assay). Peptide-pool expansion of antigen-specific T cells preceded TCR sequencing in ViraFEST. These data originate in a study of vaccination and CD4 T cells after COVID-19. Overall study results and limits: Convalescent patients had a median around 90% of post-vaccine SARS-CoV-2-reactive clones that were detected only after vaccination, not before it.

The sequence came from a human donor who received a COVID-19 vaccine. The sequenced sample was CD4+ T cells from blood, cultured in vitro, obtained after SARS-CoV-2 vaccination.

The chain's CDR3 is CATSNTGVREKLFF. The CDR3, as DNA: TGTGCCACCAGCAATACGGGGGTTAGAGAAAAACTGTTTTTT. This chain connects TRBV15 to TRBJ1-4; tentatively, D is TRBD1 (5 bases). V lost 4 bases and J lost 8, with 14 bases in between. The CDR3 sequence is 14 residues long. Germline-derived CDR1 and CDR2 are LNHNV and YYDKDF (reference sequence). Combining the CDR3 with reference TRBV15 and TRBJ1-4 gives the whole variable domain DAMVIQNPRYQVTQFGKPVTLSCSQTLNHNVMYWYQQKSSQAPKLLFHYYDKDFNNEADTPDNFQSRRPNTSFCFLDIRSPGLGDTAMYLCATSNTGVREKLFFGSGTQLSVL.